Listed below are T cell receptor beta chains from one sample, sequenced in a study of CD8+CD57+ T cells in acquired aplastic anemia. TCRdb re-called the reads with MiXCR, one entry per CDR3 protein. The sample carries around 170,000 distinct CDR3 sequences, 40% to 55% recorded once. Sequencing was performed on sorted CD4+, CD8+, or CD8+CD57+ T cells (not recorded which) from PBMCs. All receptors come from a human donor in good health. Both conserved end residues are part of each CDR3. D genes are given only for firm matches. Only part of the rows carry a size: once, few, many, or a class if the clone is expanded.

many	TRBJ2-7	TRBV7-9	.	TGTGCCAGCAGCTTACTGGAGTACGAGCAGTACTTC	CASSLLEYEQYF
many	TRBJ1-4	TRBV20-1	TRBD1	TGCAGTGCTAGCAGGGACAGGAATGAAAAACTGTTTTTT	CSASRDRNEKLFF
.	TRBJ2-2	TRBV5-4	.	TGTGCCAGCAGCTATATCCTGGGAAGTATTAACACCGGGGGGCTGTTTTTT	CASSYILGSINTGGLFF
.	TRBJ2-7	TRBV7-8	.	TGTGCCAGCAGCTTAGGTCTAGTCTCCTACGAGCAGTACTTC	CASSLGLVSYEQYF
.	TRBJ1-2	TRBV20-1	.	TGCAGTGCCCTTAACTATGGCTACACCTTC	CSALNYGYTF
.	TRBJ1-1	TRBV19	.	TGTGCCAGTAGTGACCGCCCCGTCGCATCCACTGAAGCTTTCTTT	CASSDRPVASTEAFF
many	TRBJ2-2	TRBV24-1	.	TGTGCCACCAGTGATAGGTCGGGGGAGAACACCGGGGAGCTGTTTTTT	CATSDRSGENTGELFF
many	TRBJ1-5	TRBV2	.	TGTGCCAGCAGTGATGCCCCGAGCAATCAGCCCCAGCATTTT	CASSDAPSNQPQHF
many	TRBJ2-1	TRBV12-3/TRBV12-4	TRBD2	TGTGCCAGCAGTTTGCGGCTAGCGGGAAACTACAATGAGCAGTTCTTC	CASSLRLAGNYNEQFF
.	TRBJ2-1	TRBV10-3	TRBD2	TGTGCCATCAGCCTAACTAGCGGGGGTAACAATGAGCAGTTCTTC	CAISLTSGGNNEQFF
many	TRBJ2-7	TRBV5-6	TRBD1	TGTGCCAGCAGTTCCGGACAGGGAGAAGCCTACGAGCAGTACTTC	CASSSGQGEAYEQYF
many	TRBJ1-2	TRBV9	.	TGTGCCAGCAGCGTAGACGTAGGGAACTATGGCTACACCTTC	CASSVDVGNYGYTF
many	TRBJ2-7	TRBV4-1	.	TGCGCCAGCAGCCAGGGGCGGACTTTATACGAGCAGTACTTC	CASSQGRTLYEQYF
.	TRBJ2-3	TRBV7-9	.	TGTGCCAGCAGCTTACGGCAGGGCACAGATACGCAGTATTTT	CASSLRQGTDTQYF
many	TRBJ2-3	TRBV9	.	TGTGCCAGCAGCGTTCAGCCGGGACCCAGGGTCGATACGCAGTATTTT	CASSVQPGPRVDTQYF
.	TRBJ1-1	TRBV15	.	TGTGCCATATCCGGAAGCAAGAATATGAACACTGAAGCTTTCTTT	CAISGSKNMNTEAFF
.	TRBJ2-4	TRBV4-1	TRBD1	TGCGCCAGCAGCCAAGATCCGACAGGGCACAAAAACATTCAGTACTTC	CASSQDPTGHKNIQYF
.	TRBJ2-4	TRBV2	TRBD1	TGTGCCAGCAGTGAAATACAGGGGGCAAACATTCAGTACTTC	CASSEIQGANIQYF
.	TRBJ2-1	TRBV24-1	TRBD2	TGTGCCACCAGTGAAACGGGGGGAGTGAGTTACAATGAGCAGTTCTTC	CATSETGGVSYNEQFF
many	TRBJ2-1	TRBV6-5	TRBD2	TGTGCCAGCAAAAGCGGGACGGCTTACAATGAGCAGTTCTTC	CASKSGTAYNEQFF
many	TRBJ2-1	TRBV2	TRBD1	TGTGCCACCCAACCGGGACAGGGGGCCTACAATGAGCAGTTCTTC	CATQPGQGAYNEQFF
many	TRBJ2-5	TRBV20-1	.	TGCAGTGCCCGAGGCCGGGAAGAGACCCAGTACTTC	CSARGREETQYF
many	TRBJ2-7	TRBV19	TRBD2	TGTGCCAGTAGTACTCTAGCGGGAGGTTCCTACGAGCAGTACTTC	CASSTLAGGSYEQYF
many	TRBJ2-3	TRBV7-9	.	TGTGCCAGCAGGACGGAGGGGTTGGGAACAGATACGCAGTATTTT	CASRTEGLGTDTQYF
many	TRBJ2-7	TRBV5-1	.	TGCGCCAGCAGCTTGGGACAGCAAAATTATCAGACCTACGAGCAGTACTTC	CASSLGQQNYQTYEQYF
many	TRBJ2-7	TRBV20-1	.	TGCAGTGCTAGTGGGTATCCCTACGAGCAGTACTTC	CSASGYPYEQYF
.	TRBJ2-3	TRBV9	TRBD2	TGTGCCAGCAGCGTAGTTGGTAGCGGGGGCGTAGATACGCAGTATTTT	CASSVVGSGGVDTQYF
.	TRBJ2-6	TRBV5-1	TRBD1	TGCGCCAGCAACTTAGAGCCGGGACAGACCTATGGGGCCAACGTCCTGACTTTC	CASNLEPGQTYGANVLTF
.	TRBJ2-7	TRBV20-1	TRBD1	TGCAGTGACCCGGTCCCGGGGACAGGGCCCTACGAGCAGTACTTC	CSDPVPGTGPYEQYF
.	TRBJ2-6	TRBV20-1	TRBD1	TGCAGTGCTCCCGGGACAGGGCTTCCTGGGGCCAACGTCCTGACTTTC	CSAPGTGLPGANVLTF
many	TRBJ2-1	TRBV11-1	TRBD2	TGTGCCAGCAGCATGACTAGCGGGAGTCGTGATGAGCAGTTCTTC	CASSMTSGSRDEQFF
once	TRBJ2-3	TRBV7-9	TRBD2	TGTGCCAGCAGCTTGGGACTAGCTGACGGCACAGATACGCAGTATTTT	CASSLGLADGTDTQYF
many	TRBJ1-5	TRBV15	TRBD1	TGTGCCACCAGCGGCTTAACAGGGGGCGCGGGTCAGCCCCAGCATTTT	CATSGLTGGAGQPQHF
.	TRBJ1-5	TRBV7-9	.	TGCGCCAGCAGCTTAGAAGGACAGCCCCAGCAGTTT	CASSLEGQPQQF
.	TRBJ2-5	TRBV29-1	TRBD2	TGCAGCGTTGCAGGGTCTAGCGGACAAGAGACCCAGTACTTC	CSVAGSSGQETQYF
many	TRBJ2-3	TRBV3-1	.	TGTGCCAGCAGCCAGCATCCCTCCGGGACTGCCCTCGATACGCAGTATTTT	CASSQHPSGTALDTQYF
.	TRBJ1-1	TRBV19	TRBD1	TGTGCCAGTAGTATTTATTTCCCGGGACAGGGGCTGCGGGAAAACACTGAAGCTTTCTTT	CASSIYFPGQGLRENTEAFF
.	TRBJ2-7	TRBV15	.	TGTGCCACCAGCAGAGATCTAGGCAGCTACGAGCAGTACTTC	CATSRDLGSYEQYF
.	TRBJ1-5	TRBV10-3	.	TGTGCCATCAGTGAAGGCGATCAGCCCCAGCATTTT	CAISEGDQPQHF
.	TRBJ1-3	TRBV10-3	.	TGTGCCAGCAGTGAACGACAGGCCAGCCCTGACTCTGGAAACACCATATATTTT	CASSERQASPDSGNTIYF
many	TRBJ2-7	TRBV13	.	TGTGCCAGCAGCGGGTATAAGCAGTACTTC	CASSGYKQYF
many	TRBJ1-4	TRBV9	.	TGTGCCAGCAGCCCCCGGGTGGTGGGCGAAAAACTGTTTTTT	CASSPRVVGEKLFF
.	TRBJ1-5	TRBV2	.	TGTGCCAGCAATGGTGGGCAGGGCGGTCAGCCCCAGCATTTT	CASNGGQGGQPQHF